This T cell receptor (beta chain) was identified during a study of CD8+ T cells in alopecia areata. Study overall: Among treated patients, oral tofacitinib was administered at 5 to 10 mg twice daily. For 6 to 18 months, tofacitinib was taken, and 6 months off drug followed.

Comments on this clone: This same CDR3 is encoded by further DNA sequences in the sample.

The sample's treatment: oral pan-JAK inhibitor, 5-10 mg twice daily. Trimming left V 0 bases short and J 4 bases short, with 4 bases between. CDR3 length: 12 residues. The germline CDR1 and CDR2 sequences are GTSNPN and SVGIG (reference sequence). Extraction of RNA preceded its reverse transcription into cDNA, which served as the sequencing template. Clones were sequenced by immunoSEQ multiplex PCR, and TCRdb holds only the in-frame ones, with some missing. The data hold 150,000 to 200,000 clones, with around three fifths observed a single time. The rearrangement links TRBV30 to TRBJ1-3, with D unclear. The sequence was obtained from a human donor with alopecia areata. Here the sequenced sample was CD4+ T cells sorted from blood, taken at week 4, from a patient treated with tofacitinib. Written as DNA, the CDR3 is TGTGCCTGGAGTGTTACAGGAAACACCATATATTTT. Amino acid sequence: CAWSVTGNTIYF.